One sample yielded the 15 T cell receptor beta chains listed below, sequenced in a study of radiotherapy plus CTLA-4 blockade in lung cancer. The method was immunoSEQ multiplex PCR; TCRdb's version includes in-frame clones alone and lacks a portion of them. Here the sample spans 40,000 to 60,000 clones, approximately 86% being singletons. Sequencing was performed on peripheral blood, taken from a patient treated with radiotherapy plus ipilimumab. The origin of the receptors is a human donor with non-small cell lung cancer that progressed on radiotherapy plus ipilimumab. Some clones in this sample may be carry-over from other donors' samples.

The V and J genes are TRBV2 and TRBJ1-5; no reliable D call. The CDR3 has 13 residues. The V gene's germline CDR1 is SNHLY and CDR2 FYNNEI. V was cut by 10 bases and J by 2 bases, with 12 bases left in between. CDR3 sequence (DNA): TGTGCCACAGGAGGGATCCGCAATCAGCCCCAGCATTTT. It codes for CATGGIRNQPQHF.

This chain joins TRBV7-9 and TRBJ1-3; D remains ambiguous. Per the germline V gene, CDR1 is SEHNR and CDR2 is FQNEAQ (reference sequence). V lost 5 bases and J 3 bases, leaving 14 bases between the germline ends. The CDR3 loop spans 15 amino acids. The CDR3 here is CASSPPGLIGNTIYF. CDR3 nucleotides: TGTGCCAGCAGCCCCCCGGGTCTAATTGGAAACACCATATATTTT.

The CDR3 coding sequence is TGTGCCAGCAGTTTACGCCCGACAGGACCGAACACTGAAGCTTTCTTT. This gives the protein CASSLRPTGPNTEAFF. J is TRBJ1-1 and V is TRBV28; D perhaps matches TRBD1 (6 bases). Trimming pared 2 bases from V and 1 base from J, leaving 14 bases between. Germline V gene lookup returns CDR1 MDHEN and CDR2 SYDVKM. The CDR3 has 16 residues.

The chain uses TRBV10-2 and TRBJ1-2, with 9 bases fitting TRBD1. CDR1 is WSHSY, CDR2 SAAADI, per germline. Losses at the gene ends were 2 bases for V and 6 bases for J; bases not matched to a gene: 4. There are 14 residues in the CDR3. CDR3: CASSESRQGDGYTF. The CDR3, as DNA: TGCGCCAGCAGTGAGAGTCGACAGGGGGATGGCTACACCTTC.

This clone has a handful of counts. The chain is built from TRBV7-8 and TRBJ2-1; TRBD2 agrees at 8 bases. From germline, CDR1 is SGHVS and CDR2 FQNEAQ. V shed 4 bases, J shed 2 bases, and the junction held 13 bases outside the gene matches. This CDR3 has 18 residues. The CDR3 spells CASSSLYAREGTYNEQFF. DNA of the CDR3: TGTGCCAGCAGCTCTTTATACGCCCGGGAGGGCACCTACAATGAGCAGTTCTTC. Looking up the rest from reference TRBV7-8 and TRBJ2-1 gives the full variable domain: GAGVSQSPRYKVAKRGQDVALRCDPISGHVSLFWYQQALGQGPEFLTYFQNEAQLDKSGLPSDRFFAERPEGSVSTLKIQRTQQEDSAVYLCASSSLYAREGTYNEQFFGPGTRLTVL.

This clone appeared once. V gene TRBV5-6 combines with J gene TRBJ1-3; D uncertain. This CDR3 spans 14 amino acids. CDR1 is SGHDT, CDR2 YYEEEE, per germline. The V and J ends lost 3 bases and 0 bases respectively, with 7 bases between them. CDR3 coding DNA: TGTGCCAGCAGCTCCCTATCCTCTGGAAACACCATATATTTT. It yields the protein CASSSLSSGNTIYF.

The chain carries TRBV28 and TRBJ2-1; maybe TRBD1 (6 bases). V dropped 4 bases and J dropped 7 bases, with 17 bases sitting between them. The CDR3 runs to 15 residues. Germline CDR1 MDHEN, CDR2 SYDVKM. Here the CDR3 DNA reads TGTGCCAGCAGTTCCGGACAGACGGTTCGGAATGAGCAGTTCTTC. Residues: CASSSGQTVRNEQFF.

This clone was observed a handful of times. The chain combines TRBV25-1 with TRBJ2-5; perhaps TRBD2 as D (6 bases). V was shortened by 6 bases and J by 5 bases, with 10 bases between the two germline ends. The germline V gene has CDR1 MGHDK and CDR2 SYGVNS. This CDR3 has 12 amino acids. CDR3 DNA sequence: TGTGCCAGCAGGGCGGGGAGGGAGACCCAGTACTTC. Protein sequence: CASRAGRETQYF.

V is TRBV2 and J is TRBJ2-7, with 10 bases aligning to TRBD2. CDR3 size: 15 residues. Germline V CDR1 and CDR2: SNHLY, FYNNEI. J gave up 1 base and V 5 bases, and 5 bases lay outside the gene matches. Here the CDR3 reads CASSYSGGRSYEQYF. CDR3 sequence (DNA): TGTGCCAGCAGTTATAGCGGGGGGAGGTCCTACGAGCAGTACTTC.

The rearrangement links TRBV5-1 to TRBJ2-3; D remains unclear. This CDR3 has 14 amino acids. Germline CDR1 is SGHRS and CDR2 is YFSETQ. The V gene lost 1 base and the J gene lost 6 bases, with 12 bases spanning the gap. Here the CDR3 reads CASSLSNARDTQYF. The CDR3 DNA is TGCGCCAGCAGCTTGTCAAATGCCAGGGATACGCAGTATTTT.

In nucleotides, the CDR3 is TGTGCCTGGAACCCCGGATGGGGGGGCGCAGGTGAAAAACTGTTTTTT. As protein: CAWNPGWGGAGEKLFF. The V and J genes are TRBV30 and TRBJ1-4, with D perhaps matching TRBD1 (6 bases). Germline CDR1 reads GTSNPN; CDR2 reads SVGIG (reference sequence). V lost 4 bases, J lost 7 bases, and 22 bases lay in between. There are 16 residues in the CDR3. Full variable domain (outside the CDR3, taken from reference TRBV30 and TRBJ1-4): SQTIHQWPATLVQPVGSPLSLECTVEGTSNPNLYWYRQAAGRGLQLLFYSVGIGQISSEVPQNLSASRPQDRQFILSSKKLLLSDSGFYLCAWNPGWGGAGEKLFFGSGTQLSVL.

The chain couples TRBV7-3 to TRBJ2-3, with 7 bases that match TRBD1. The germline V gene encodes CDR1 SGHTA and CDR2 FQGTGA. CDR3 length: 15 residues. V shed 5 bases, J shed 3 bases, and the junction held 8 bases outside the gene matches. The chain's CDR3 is CASSRDRVGTDTQYF. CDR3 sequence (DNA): TGTGCCAGCAGCCGAGACAGGGTTGGGACAGATACGCAGTATTTT.

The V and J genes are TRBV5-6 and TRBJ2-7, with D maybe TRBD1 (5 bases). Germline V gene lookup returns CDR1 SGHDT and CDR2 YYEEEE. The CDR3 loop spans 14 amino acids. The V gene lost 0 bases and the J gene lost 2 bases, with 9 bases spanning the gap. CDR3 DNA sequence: TGTGCCAGCAGCTTGGTTGCAGGGCCCTACGAGCAGTACTTC. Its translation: CASSLVAGPYEQYF.

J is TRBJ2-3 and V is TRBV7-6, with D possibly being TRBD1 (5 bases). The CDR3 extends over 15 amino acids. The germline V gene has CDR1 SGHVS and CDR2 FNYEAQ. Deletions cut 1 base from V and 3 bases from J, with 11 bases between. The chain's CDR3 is CASSLGPGWTDTQYF. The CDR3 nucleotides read TGTGCCAGCAGCTTAGGTCCAGGGTGGACAGATACGCAGTATTTT.

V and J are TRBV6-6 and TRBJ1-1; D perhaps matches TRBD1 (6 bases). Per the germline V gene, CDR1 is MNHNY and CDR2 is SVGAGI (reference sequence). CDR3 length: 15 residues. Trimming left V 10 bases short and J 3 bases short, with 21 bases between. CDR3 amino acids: CATRAGAPRDTEAFF. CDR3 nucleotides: TGTGCCACCAGGGCAGGGGCCCCGAGGGACACTGAAGCTTTCTTT.